This TCR beta chain was sequenced in a study of shared clonotypes between healthy human individuals (dated by TCRdb to about 2020). Background for the entire study: A couple of women and a few men aged 18 to 49 years were included in the cohort. Per donor, three plates each were used for CD4 naive and CD4 memory, two for CD8 naive, and one for CD8 memory. To estimate repertoire size and how much clonotypes are shared between individuals, the study performed deep sequencing of blood TCR repertoires from a few healthy adults. Libraries were prepared and TCR repertoires were sequenced by different laboratories using diverse techniques, in order to increase sequencing depth and limit assay-specific biases. Leukapheresis yielded between about 0.94 and 9.5 billion PBMCs per donor.

In regard to this clone: The antigen it recognizes is unknown. Base quality data are lacking; no much larger clone is found one base away.

Healthy HIV-negative adults with no recently reported acute infections or vaccinations were included as donors. Every donor was a Caucasian adult living in Nashville, Tennessee, USA. Magnetic negative selection was used to enrich CD4+ T cells, after which naive cells were positively selected on CD45RA and the negative fraction became the memory subset. Blood was obtained by leukapheresis, after which PBMCs were separated by Ficoll-Histopaque density gradient centrifugation and cryopreserved in liquid nitrogen vapor phase. Purity and quantity of every magnetically sorted T cell population were checked by analytical flow cytometry. From each sorted fraction, genomic DNA was isolated and quantified by UV absorbance on a Nanodrop 2000c. Using the deep immunoSEQ assay, TCR CDR3 regions were amplified from genomic DNA by multiplex PCR. Genomic DNA extracted from each cell subset was distributed evenly over all wells of several immunoSEQ 96-well plates, and each plate served as one replicate. For sorted subsets, about 200 ng genomic DNA, equal to 30,000 to 35,000 T cell genomes, was loaded into each replicate PCR. Purified libraries were measured with a Qubit 3.0 fluorometer, size-checked on a Bioanalyzer 2100, and measured again with the KAPA Library Quantification kit. A separate single-read 150-cycle Illumina NextSeq 550 flow cell was used to sequence each immunoSEQ 96-well plate. The paper's processing steps were these. The immunoSEQ output contained only junctional sequences without quality scores, so filtering could not match that applied to full-length reads. To assign V/J genes and CDR3, sequences were annotated using PyIR, a Python wrapper for IgBLAST v1.9, with IMGT germline references. Reads with weak V/J assignments (E-value above 1e-6), missing CDR3, stop codons, out-of-frame junctions, or ambiguous translated residues were removed. V3J clonotypes were defined by identical inferred V gene, J gene, and CDR3 amino acid sequence. Percentage overlap between repertoires was computed as shared unique clonotypes divided by the size of the smaller repertoire. Repertoire richness was assessed with RTK rarefaction, the Chao1 estimator, and Recon v2.1 estimates of unobserved clonotypes. For all TCRbeta clonotypes obtained by the gDNA method from a handful of donors, generation probabilities were computed with OLGA. Here the immuneACCESS table is served through TCRdb, limited to in-frame sequences with V and J called. Missing clones are a known gap in these copies; in checked studies unresolved V genes cover under half, and the rest lacks a known reason. Clone size and V and J calls were adopted from that table, with D and trimming inferred from the DNA. This sample lists about 2 million clones; 95% were detected once. The ten largest account for 0.13% of the sample.

Beyond this particular receptor, the publication reports: Incomplete sequencing was indicated by rarefaction of sorted-subset datasets, despite the large sequencing depth. Because the study included a small number of donors, the genetic and exposure-history diversity represented was limited. Naive subsets generally had larger estimated clonotype richness than memory subsets. Compared with non-shared clonotypes, clonotypes shared by all four sorted-subset donors had higher generation probabilities. Based on pairwise subsampling, the degree of clonotype sharing among donors was expected to be affected by sequencing depth. About 4.5% of naive CD4, 3.5% of naive CD8, 2.3% of memory CD4, and around 0.42% of memory CD8 clonotypes were shared across several donors. Sampling was restricted to blood, and TCR repertoires in tissues likely differ from the TCR repertoires found in blood.

V and J lose 4 bases and 5 bases, and a span of 12 bases separates them. The CDR3 contains 13 residues, cysteine and phenylalanine counted. Just CDR3 DNA is preserved here, 39 bases in frame from base 1. From the germline V gene, CDR1 is SGDLS and CDR2 is YYNGEE. The chain couples TRBV9 to TRBJ1-2; the D gene cannot be named for sure. This sequence originates from a man younger than 35 in good health. The sample was naive CD4+ T cells sorted from blood. The cell subset or site label of this sample denotes: CD45RA+ positively selected. For the CDR3, the sequence is CASSPGREYGYTF. The DNA sequence reads TGTGCCAGCAGCCCGGGGAGAGAGTATGGCTACACCTTC.